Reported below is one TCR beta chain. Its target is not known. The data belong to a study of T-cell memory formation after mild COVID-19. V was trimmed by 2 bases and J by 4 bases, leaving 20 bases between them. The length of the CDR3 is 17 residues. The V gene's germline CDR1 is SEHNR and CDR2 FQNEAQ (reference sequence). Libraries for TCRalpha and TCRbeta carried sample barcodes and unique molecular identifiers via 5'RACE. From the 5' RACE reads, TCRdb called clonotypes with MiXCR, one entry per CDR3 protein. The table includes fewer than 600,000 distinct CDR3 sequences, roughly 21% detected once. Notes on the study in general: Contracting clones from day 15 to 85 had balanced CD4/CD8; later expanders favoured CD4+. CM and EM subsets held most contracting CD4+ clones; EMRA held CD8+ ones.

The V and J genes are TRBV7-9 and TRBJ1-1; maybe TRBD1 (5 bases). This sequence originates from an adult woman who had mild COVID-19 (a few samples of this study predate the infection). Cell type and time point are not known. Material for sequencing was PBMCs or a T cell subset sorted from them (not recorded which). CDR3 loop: CASSLTGGSGRGTEAFF. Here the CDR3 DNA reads TGTGCCAGCAGCTTAACGGGGGGTTCAGGGCGAGGCACTGAAGCTTTCTTT.